Below are 10 T cell receptor beta chains sequenced from a single sample in a study of T cell changes during pregnancy in multiple sclerosis. Sequencing was performed with immunoSEQ multiplex PCR; in TCRdb, only in-frame clones are kept and a portion is missing. The top ten clones hold approximately 1% of a sample with tens of thousands of clones, about 90% of them seen once. The material sequenced was peripheral blood, taken in the first trimester of pregnancy. These receptors originate from a female donor in good health, enrolled as a control in a pregnancy study.

This clone is a singleton in its sample. The CDR3 DNA is TGTGCCAGCAGTTACCGTACAGGGGTAGATTCACCCCTCCACTTT. It codes for CASSYRTGVDSPLHF. The chain links TRBV6-5 to TRBJ1-6, with TRBD1 identical over 7 bases. The germline CDR1 and CDR2 sequences are MNHEY and SVGAGI. The CDR3 totals 15 residues. With V trimmed by 2 bases and J by 8 bases, 6 bases remained unmatched.

The rearrangement links TRBV19 to TRBJ2-6, with a possible D match to TRBD2 (6 bases). This CDR3 has 15 amino acids. The germline gives CDR1 LNHDA, CDR2 SQIVND (reference sequence). The V gene lost 3 bases and the J gene lost 2 bases, with 8 bases spanning the gap. The CDR3 region is CASSIGGTGANVLTF. As DNA, the CDR3 is TGTGCCAGTAGTATCGGAGGGACTGGGGCCAACGTCCTGACTTTC. The full variable domain, completed using reference TRBV19 and TRBJ2-6, is DGGITQSPKYLFRKEGQNVTLSCEQNLNHDAMYWYRQDPGQGLRLIYYSQIVNDFQKGDIAEGYSVSREKKESFPLTVTSAQKNPTAFYLCASSIGGTGANVLTFGAGSRLTVL.

V usage is TRBV6-5 and J usage is TRBJ1-2, with D uncertain. V was trimmed by 3 bases and J by 4 bases, leaving 18 bases between them. Per germline, CDR1 MNHEY and CDR2 SVGAGI. The CDR3 spans 16 residues. The CDR3 bases are TGTGCCAGCAGTTATTTACCCCAGGTTTTGAGCTATGGCTACACCTTC. Its translation: CASSYLPQVLSYGYTF.

The rearrangement uses TRBV9 and TRBJ1-2; weak D call: TRBD1 (6 bases). Trimming took 4 bases from V and 0 from J, leaving 13 bases between them. Germline loops: CDR1 SGDLS, CDR2 YYNGEE. The CDR3 is 15 residues long. As DNA, the CDR3 is TGTGCCAGCAGCCCTCGGACAGAAGCTAACTATGGCTACACCTTC. It specifies CASSPRTEANYGYTF.

The chain links TRBV5-1 to TRBJ1-3; TRBD1 might be the D (6 bases). V shed 0 bases and J shed 0 bases, with 10 bases lying between them. Germline V gene sequence: CDR1 SGHRS, CDR2 YFSETQ. The CDR3 contains 16 residues. The CDR3 region has the DNA TGCGCCAGCAGCTTGGCAACAGGGACCTCTGGAAACACCATATATTTT. This sequence encodes CASSLATGTSGNTIYF.

This chain links TRBV30 with TRBJ2-3; the match to TRBD2 covers 10 bases. V lost 2 bases and J lost 2; bases outside the gene matches: 4. Per the germline V gene, CDR1 is GTSNPN and CDR2 is SVGIG (reference sequence). This CDR3 contains 15 residues. This chain's CDR3 is CAWSNSGGFTDTQYF. CDR3 DNA: TGTGCCTGGAGTAATAGCGGGGGGTTCACAGATACGCAGTATTTT.

This chain links TRBV6-5 with TRBJ1-1; TRBD1 is a possible D gene (5 bases). The germline gives CDR1 MNHEY, CDR2 SVGAGI. Trimming left V 8 bases short and J 5 bases short, with 9 bases between. The CDR3 has 11 amino acids. CDR3 sequence (DNA): TGTGCCAGCGGGAGGGGTACTGAAGCTTTCTTT. It is translated as CASGRGTEAFF.

This rearrangement joins TRBV5-6 to TRBJ2-7; 9 bases match TRBD1. Germline loops: CDR1 SGHDT, CDR2 YYEEEE. The CDR3 runs to 14 residues. With 4 bases clipped from V and 4 bases from J, the junction kept 6 bases outside the gene matches. Here the CDR3 reads CASSPVGQGYEQYF. The CDR3 DNA reads as TGTGCCAGCAGCCCGGTGGGACAGGGATACGAGCAGTACTTC. Using reference TRBV5-6 and TRBJ2-7 for the parts outside the CDR3, the full variable domain is DAGVTQSPTHLIKTRGQQVTLRCSPKSGHDTVSWYQQALGQGPQFIFQYYEEEERQRGNFPDRFSGHQFPNYSSELNVNALLLGDSALYLCASSPVGQGYEQYFGPGTRLTVT.

A note on this clone: A read error may account for a junction end that differs from germline. The chain is built from TRBV6-1 and TRBJ2-7, with 7 bases identical to TRBD2. Germline V lookup: CDR1 MNHNS, CDR2 SASEGT. This CDR3 is built from 17 residues. The CDR3 here is CASREVSWGGNSYEQYF. The CDR3 nucleotides are TGTGCCAGCAGGGAAGTTTCCTGGGGGGGAAACTCCTACGAGCAGTACTTC.

The J gene is TRBJ1-3, the V gene TRBV5-1; 10 bases are shared with TRBD1. Germline CDR1 and CDR2: SGHRS and YFSETQ. This CDR3 has 17 residues. V was clipped by 1 base and J by 0 bases; unmatched bases: 4. CDR3: CASSLMTGGNSGNTIYF. The CDR3 region has the DNA TGCGCCAGCAGCTTGATGACAGGGGGCAACTCTGGAAACACCATATATTTT.